Listed below are T cell receptor beta chains from one sample, sequenced in a study of cytomegalovirus exposure and HLA in healthy donors. TCRdb keeps only in-frame clones here, not all; method: immunoSEQ multiplex PCR. The repertoire holds 200,000 to 250,000 clones, with 75% as singletons. The sequencing input was PBMCs. The receptors here all came from a young woman in good health and CMV-seronegative. The CDR3 runs from the conserved cysteine through the conserved F or W. D genes are given only for firm matches. Some rows mark clone size as missing; the rest say once, few, many or name a class of expanded clone.

TRBJ2-7,NA,TRBV6-1,NA,CASSEQGRSSYEQYF,TGTGCCAGCAGTGAGCAAGGAAGGAGCTCCTACGAGCAGTACTTC
TRBJ2-7,NA,TRBV6-1,TRBD1,CASGSLGTGYYEQYF,TGTGCCAGCGGGAGCCTCGGGACAGGTTACTACGAGCAGTACTTC
TRBJ1-1,NA,TRBV2,NA,CASRPDSFFPEAFF,TGTGCCAGCAGACCCGACAGTTTTTTCCCTGAAGCTTTCTTT
TRBJ2-1,NA,TRBV7-6,TRBD2,CASSSPTTLAGGLNEQFF,TGTGCCAGCAGTTCACCCACTACCCTAGCGGGGGGCCTTAATGAGCAGTTCTTC
TRBJ1-5,NA,TRBV19,TRBD1,CASSARQGPPHF,TGTGCCAGTAGTGCCCGACAGGGGCCCCCTCATTTT
TRBJ2-7,once,TRBV21-1,NA,CASSPKETSGGSYEQYF,TGTGCCAGCAGCCCTAAAGAGACTAGCGGGGGCTCCTACGAGCAGTACTTC
TRBJ1-2,NA,TRBV22-1,NA,CPGSARQEVNGYTF,TGTCCTGGGAGCGCACGACAGGAAGTAAACGGCTACACCTTC
TRBJ2-1,few,TRBV29-1,TRBD2,CSVGGWSGRLNYNEQFF,TGCAGCGTGGGGGGGTGGAGCGGGAGACTTAACTACAATGAGCAGTTCTTC
TRBJ2-1,NA,TRBV11-3,TRBD2,CASCDGGRDNEQFF,TGTGCCAGCTGTGATGGGGGGAGGGACAATGAGCAGTTCTTC
TRBJ1-1,NA,TRBV7-9,NA,CASSYATGIQNTEAFF,TGTGCCAGCAGCTACGCCACGGGAATTCAGAACACTGAAGCTTTCTTT
TRBJ1-6,NA,TRBV19,NA,CASSGEQQSSPLHF,TGTGCCAGTAGCGGAGAGCAGCAAAGTTCACCCCTCCACTTT
TRBJ2-4,few,TRBV5-5,NA,CASSLHRDFGKNIQYF,TGTGCCAGCAGCTTGCATAGGGACTTCGGAAAAAACATTCAGTACTTC
TRBJ2-7,NA,TRBV7-2,TRBD1,CVSSVQSGTGGLTEQYF,TGTGTCAGCAGCGTCCAAAGCGGGACAGGGGGTTTGACCGAGCAGTACTTC
TRBJ2-1,NA,TRBV2,NA,CASSAGTTYNEQFF,TGTGCCAGCAGTGCGGGAACGACCTACAATGAGCAGTTCTTC
TRBJ1-1,NA,TRBV18,NA,CASSSLMNTEAFF,TGTGCCAGCTCATCCTTAATGAACACTGAAGCTTTCTTT
TRBJ1-2,NA,TRBV30,TRBD1,CAWTSGDRGGYTF,TGTGCCTGGACCTCGGGGGACAGGGGTGGCTACACCTTC
TRBJ1-2,NA,TRBV18,TRBD1,CASSPRPGTGGEDGYTF,TGTGCCAGCTCACCCCGTCCCGGGACAGGGGGCGAAGATGGCTACACCTTC
TRBJ2-7,NA,TRBV29-1,TRBD1,CSVEGGPGGSYEQYF,TGCAGCGTTGAAGGGGGGCCAGGGGGAAGCTACGAGCAGTACTTC
TRBJ1-1,NA,TRBV7-6,TRBD1,CASSSWDREDTEAFF,TGTGCCAGCAGCTCCTGGGACAGGGAGGACACTGAAGCTTTCTTT
TRBJ1-2,NA,TRBV19,TRBD1,CASSLGTGNGYTF,TGTGCCAGTAGCCTTGGGACAGGGAATGGCTACACCTTC
TRBJ1-1,few,TRBV18,NA,CASSPDTGTTEAFF,TGTGCCAGCTCACCAGATACAGGGACCACTGAAGCTTTCTTT
TRBJ1-1,few,TRBV9,NA,CASSPRGQNTEAFF,TGTGCCAGCAGCCCCAGAGGACAGAACACTGAAGCTTTCTTT
TRBJ1-3,NA,TRBV7-6,NA,CASSAAGAGNTIYF,TGTGCCAGCAGCGCAGCAGGGGCCGGAAACACCATATATTTT
TRBJ1-1,NA,TRBV6-5,TRBD1,CASSYENRGDTEAFF,TGTGCCAGCAGTTACGAGAACAGGGGAGACACTGAAGCTTTCTTT
TRBJ1-1,NA,TRBV10-1,NA,CASRVTVNTEAFF,TGCGCCAGCAGGGTAACAGTGAACACTGAAGCTTTCTTT
TRBJ2-1,few,TRBV7-9,NA,CASSFLLAVNEQFF,TGTGCCAGCAGCTTTTTATTAGCTGTGAATGAGCAGTTCTTC
TRBJ2-7,NA,TRBV19,TRBD1,CASSGQVSYEQYF,TGTGCCAGTAGTGGACAGGTCTCCTACGAGCAGTACTTC
TRBJ1-1,NA,TRBV18,NA,CASSRGLNTEAFF,TGTGCCAGCTCACGGGGGCTCAACACTGAAGCTTTCTTT
TRBJ2-1,few,TRBV25-1,TRBD1,CASSESPGTAYNEQFF,TGTGCCAGCAGTGAATCGCCCGGGACAGCCTACAATGAGCAGTTCTTC
TRBJ2-7,NA,TRBV2,NA,CAGGLTELEQYF,TGTGCCGGGGGCCTGACGGAACTCGAGCAGTACTTC
TRBJ2-5,NA,TRBV5-1,TRBD2,CASSEGLAETQYF,TGCGCCAGCAGCGAGGGACTAGCAGAGACCCAGTACTTC
TRBJ1-1,NA,TRBV19,TRBD1,CASSNRGNPEAFF,TGTGCCAGTTCTAACAGGGGTAACCCTGAAGCTTTCTTT
TRBJ1-2,once,TRBV7-9,TRBD1,CASSSTGLGYTF,TGTGCCAGCAGCTCGACAGGGCTCGGCTACACCTTC
TRBJ1-1,NA,TRBV6-1,NA,CASSTSREAEAFF,TGTGCCAGCAGTACATCCAGGGAAGCTGAAGCTTTCTTT
TRBJ1-4,NA,TRBV7-9,TRBD1,CASSATGSGEKLFF,TGTGCCAGCAGCGCGACAGGGTCTGGAGAAAAACTGTTTTTT
TRBJ1-2,NA,TRBV18,NA,CASSPPQGIGGYTF,TGTGCCAGCTCACCACCACAGGGAATTGGTGGCTACACCTTC
TRBJ2-5,NA,TRBV7-2,TRBD1,CASRTTGEETQYF,TGTGCCAGCAGGACGACAGGGGAAGAGACCCAGTACTTC
TRBJ1-2,few,TRBV5-4,NA,CASSLVGGNYGYTF,TGTGCCAGCAGCTTGGTTGGAGGAAACTATGGCTACACCTTC
TRBJ2-5,NA,TRBV6-6,NA,CASSYAGIPETQYF,TGTGCCAGCAGTTACGCGGGCATCCCAGAGACCCAGTACTTC
TRBJ2-1,NA,TRBV29-1,NA,CSVVVLREQFF,TGCAGCGTTGTGGTCCTGCGGGAGCAGTTCTTC
TRBJ2-5,few,TRBV30,NA,CAWSVPEETQYF,TGTGCCTGGAGTGTTCCGGAAGAGACCCAGTACTTC
TRBJ1-2,once,TRBV25-1,TRBD1,CASSPQGIGYTF,TGTGCCAGCAGTCCACAGGGGATTGGCTACACCTTC
TRBJ1-1,NA,TRBV6-4,NA,CASSTNGGDTEAFF,TGTGCCAGCAGCACCAACGGGGGAGACACTGAAGCTTTCTTT
TRBJ1-6,NA,TRBV7-8,NA,CASSLNRDGGAPLHF,TGTGCCAGCAGCTTAAACAGGGATGGGGGGGCGCCCCTCCACTTT
TRBJ1-1,NA,TRBV4-1,NA,CASSPDRREAFF,TGCGCCAGCAGCCCAGATAGGAGAGAAGCTTTCTTT
TRBJ2-2,NA,TRBV9,TRBD2,CASSPGTRANTGELFF,TGTGCCAGCAGCCCAGGGACTAGGGCAAACACCGGGGAGCTGTTTTTT
TRBJ1-2,NA,TRBV27,NA,CASSLSPGLNYGYTF,TGTGCCAGCAGTTTATCGCCAGGGCTGAACTATGGCTACACCTTC
TRBJ2-3,NA,TRBV5-1,NA,CASSLEGLVPDTQYF,TGCGCCAGCAGCTTGGAGGGGCTGGTGCCGGATACGCAGTATTTT
TRBJ2-1,NA,TRBV10-2,TRBD2,CASSEDSSGSNEQFF,TGCGCCAGCAGTGAGGATTCTAGCGGGAGCAATGAGCAGTTCTTC
TRBJ1-4,NA,TRBV2,NA,CASSPDSLNEKLFF,TGTGCCAGCAGCCCGGACAGCCTTAATGAAAAACTGTTTTTT
TRBJ1-5,NA,TRBV6-5,NA,CASSAFGQTPQHF,TGTGCCAGCAGTGCCTTCGGACAGACTCCCCAGCATTTT
TRBJ1-1,NA,TRBV5-1,TRBD1,CASLLGGGNTEAFF,TGCGCCAGTCTTCTCGGAGGGGGCAACACTGAAGCTTTCTTT
TRBJ2-1,NA,TRBV2,NA,CASSEEGSVYNEQFF,TGTGCCAGCAGTGAAGAGGGTAGCGTCTACAATGAGCAGTTCTTC
TRBJ2-1,NA,TRBV6-5,TRBD2,CASSGLVPREQFF,TGTGCCAGCAGTGGACTAGTACCCCGCGAGCAGTTCTTC
TRBJ1-3,NA,TRBV2,NA,CASGGSGNTIYF,TGTGCCAGCGGGGGCAGTGGAAACACCATATATTTT